Each of the 21 T cell receptor beta chains below was sequenced from the same sample in a study of CD8 T cells in Susac syndrome. RNA was extracted with the RNeasy kit, and a quantity of roughly 0.45 to 1 ug was reverse transcribed using random hexamers. TCRdb processed the immunoSEQ multiplex PCR reads anew with MiXCR; each CDR3 protein has one entry. The sample shows around 180,000 distinct CDR3 sequences, about 95% of them seen only once. Sequenced material: CD8+ T cells from PBMCs. The receptors originated from a human donor with multiple sclerosis.

The chain employs TRBV3-1 and TRBJ2-2; tentatively, D is TRBD2 (6 bases). Germline loops: CDR1 LGHDT, CDR2 YNNKEL (reference sequence). Trimming removed 5 bases from V and 6 bases from J, with 10 bases in between. There are 13 residues in the CDR3. Here the CDR3 DNA reads TGTGCCAGCAGCAGACTAGGTTCCGGGGAGCTGTTTTTT. This codes for CASSRLGSGELFF.

The count of this clonotype is one. The chain employs TRBV3-1 and TRBJ2-1, with TRBD2 as a possible D gene (6 bases). The length of the CDR3 is 16 residues. The V end lost 0 bases, the J end lost 0 bases, and 9 bases lay between the germline ends. The germline CDR1 and CDR2 sequences are LGHDT and YNNKEL (reference sequence). The CDR3 spells CASSQEWTTSYNEQFF. DNA for the CDR3: TGTGCCAGCAGCCAAGAATGGACTACCTCCTACAATGAGCAGTTCTTC.

The chain combines TRBV18 with TRBJ2-7; D unresolved. CDR1 KGHSH and CDR2 LQKENI come from the germline V gene. CDR3 length equals 13 residues. The germline V and J ends were trimmed by 1 base and 7 bases, with 11 bases remaining between them. The CDR3 loop is CASSPQVALEQYF. In DNA form, the CDR3 reads TGTGCCAGCTCACCACAGGTGGCCTTGGAGCAGTACTTC.

J is TRBJ2-1 and V is TRBV7-8; D unresolved. Between the trimmed V and J ends, which lost 8 bases and 0 bases, there was a span of 14 bases. In germline, CDR1 is SGHVS, CDR2 FQNEAQ. The CDR3 length is 15 residues. In DNA, the CDR3 is TGTGCCAGCCAGACCGACTGGAGCTCCTACAATGAGCAGTTCTTC. Encoded protein: CASQTDWSSYNEQFF.

V is TRBV6-5 and J is TRBJ1-1; unclear D gene. Germline CDR1 MNHEY, CDR2 SVGAGI. Trimming shortened V by 7 bases and J by 1 base, and 4 bases separated the two germline ends. The CDR3 has 11 residues. CDR3 sequence (DNA): TGTGCCAGCATCTCGAACACTGAAGCTTTCTTT. Its protein is CASISNTEAFF.

The chain recombines TRBV29-1 with TRBJ1-1; D is possibly TRBD1 (5 bases). CDR1 and CDR2 from the germline V gene are SQVTM and ANQGSEA. This CDR3 spans 13 amino acids. Trimming shortened V by 6 bases and J by 5 bases, and 16 bases separated the two germline ends. This CDR3 is CSVRGVTATEAFF. In DNA form, the CDR3 reads TGCAGCGTCCGAGGGGTTACGGCGACTGAAGCTTTCTTT. The variable domain in full, completed from reference TRBV29-1 and TRBJ1-1, reads SAVISQKPSRDICQRGTSLTIQCQVDSQVTMMFWYRQQPGQSLTLIATANQGSEATYESGFVIDKFPISRPNLTFSTLTVSNMSPEDSSIYLCSVRGVTATEAFFGQGTRLTVV.

CDR3 nucleotides: TGTGCCACCAGCCAAAGACTATTGTACCAAGAGACCCAGTACTTC. Translating it yields CATSQRLLYQETQYF. The J gene is TRBJ2-5, the V gene TRBV15, with D perhaps matching TRBD2 (5 bases). Trimming left V 5 bases short and J 0 bases short, with 13 bases between. The CDR3 runs to 15 residues. From germline, CDR1 is LNHNV and CDR2 YYDKDF (reference sequence).

DNA for the CDR3: TGTGCCAGCAGCTTTGGCAATCAGCCCCAGCATTTT. This translates into CASSFGNQPQHF. The rearrangement joins TRBV5-6 to TRBJ1-5; no firm D call. The CDR3 runs 12 residues. Trimming cost V 2 bases and J 2 bases, with 2 bases left between them. Looked up from germline, CDR1 is SGHDT and CDR2 is YYEEEE. Full variable domain (missing parts from reference TRBV5-6 and TRBJ1-5): DAGVTQSPTHLIKTRGQQVTLRCSPKSGHDTVSWYQQALGQGPQFIFQYYEEEERQRGNFPDRFSGHQFPNYSSELNVNALLLGDSALYLCASSFGNQPQHFGDGTRLSIL.

The chain links TRBV6-5 to TRBJ2-6; no clear D. The CDR3 length is 15 residues. Germline CDR1 reads MNHEY; CDR2 reads SVGAGI. V was trimmed by 7 bases and J by 0 bases, leaving 10 bases between them. The CDR3 loop is CASTSAISGANVLTF. CDR3 nucleotide sequence: TGTGCCAGCACTTCAGCCATCTCTGGGGCCAACGTCCTGACTTTC.

A single count supports this clonotype. V and J are TRBV27 and TRBJ1-5; 7 bases map to TRBD1. The V gene's germline CDR1 is MNHEY and CDR2 SMNVEV (reference sequence). CDR3 length: 14 amino acids. Trimming at V came to 5 bases and at J to 1 base, leaving 2 bases not matched to a gene. CDR3 coding DNA: TGTGCCAGCAGTAAGGGGGCGAGCAATCAGCCCCAGCATTTT. It specifies CASSKGASNQPQHF.

The chain links TRBV30 to TRBJ2-1; D may be TRBD1 or TRBD2 (5 bases each). Germline-derived CDR1 and CDR2 are GTSNPN and SVGIG (reference sequence). CDR3 length: 12 amino acids. Trimming removed 8 bases from V and 7 bases from J, with 15 bases in between. The CDR3 sequence: CASPGRSNEQFF. DNA of the CDR3: TGTGCCAGTCCGGGACGGTCGAATGAGCAGTTCTTC.

The chain joins TRBV18 to TRBJ2-7, with D unclear. V gave up 0 bases and J gave up 1 base, with 7 bases separating them. Looked up from germline, CDR1 is KGHSH and CDR2 is LQKENI. This CDR3 contains 14 residues. CDR3 nucleotide sequence: TGTGCCAGCTCACCACCCTGGGATTCCTACGAGCAGTACTTC. Its translation is CASSPPWDSYEQYF.

Remarks on this clonotype: Germline and junction disagree at one end, which may indicate a read error. J is TRBJ2-1 and V is TRBV2; D perhaps matches TRBD1 (6 bases). Germline assignment: CDR1 SNHLY and CDR2 FYNNEI. This CDR3 has 14 amino acids. Here the CDR3 DNA reads TGTGCCAGCAGAGGGAACAGGGCCTACAGTGAGCAGTTCTTC. Amino acids: CASRGNRAYSEQFF.

This clonotype was seen once. The V call is TRBV9, the J call TRBJ2-7; D possibly uses TRBD1 or TRBD2 (6 bases each). The CDR3 length is 15 residues. From germline, CDR1 is SGDLS and CDR2 YYNGEE. Trimming removed 1 base from V and 3 bases from J, with 14 bases in between. DNA of the CDR3: TGTGCCAGCAGCGTAACCGGAGGGGGGTTCTACGAGCAGTACTTC. Translated, it gives CASSVTGGGFYEQYF.

This chain uses TRBV7-9 with TRBJ2-2; maybe TRBD1 (6 bases). V was shortened by 6 bases and J by 5 bases, with 10 bases between the two germline ends. Germline CDR1 and CDR2: SEHNR and FQNEAQ (reference sequence). This CDR3 is 13 amino acids long. In DNA, the CDR3 is TGTGCCAGCAGACAGGGCGAAACCGGGGAGCTGTTTTTT. Translated: CASRQGETGELFF.

The rearrangement links TRBV6-5 to TRBJ2-3; 9 positions agree with TRBD2. Germline trimming cut 5 bases from V and 2 bases from J; bases unmatched to any gene: 5. The CDR3 totals 15 residues. Germline V gene sequence: CDR1 MNHEY, CDR2 SVGAGI. The CDR3 nucleotides read TGTGCCAGCAGTCCTAGCGGGACCCACACAGATACGCAGTATTTT. It encodes CASSPSGTHTDTQYF.

The genes are TRBV7-8 and TRBJ2-2; D remains ambiguous. Germline loops: CDR1 SGHVS, CDR2 FQNEAQ. The CDR3 sequence is 13 residues long. Trimming left V 1 base short and J 4 bases short, with 4 bases between. The CDR3 sequence: CASSLDVTGELFF. In DNA, the CDR3 is TGTGCCAGCAGCTTAGACGTCACCGGGGAGCTGTTTTTT.

The chain joins TRBV29-1 to TRBJ1-1; D not certain. This CDR3 has 11 residues. Germline V gene sequence: CDR1 SQVTM, CDR2 ANQGSEA. Trimming removed 7 bases at V and 4 bases at J, with 10 bases between. The CDR3 sequence: CSAQYTTEAFF. CDR3 DNA sequence: TGCAGCGCTCAATACACCACTGAAGCTTTCTTT.

The chain uses TRBV11-2 and TRBJ2-1; 12 bases map to TRBD2. Germline-derived CDR1 and CDR2 are SGHAT and FQNNGV. The V gene end was trimmed by 2 bases and the J gene end by 7 bases; junction bases not matched to a gene: 12. The CDR3 is 18 amino acids. CDR3 in amino acids: CASSLQPSLAGGRNEQFF. CDR3 bases: TGTGCCAGCAGCTTACAACCCTCTCTAGCGGGAGGGAGGAATGAGCAGTTCTTC.

V is TRBV5-1 and J is TRBJ2-7; D unresolved. CDR1 is SGHRS, CDR2 YFSETQ, per germline. The CDR3 totals 13 residues. Trimming left V 6 bases short and J 7 bases short, with 17 bases between. CDR3 residues: CASTKSTTSEQYF. The CDR3 DNA reads as TGCGCCAGCACGAAATCCACCACTTCTGAGCAGTACTTC.

The rearrangement joins TRBV6-1 to TRBJ2-5; a weak D match, TRBD2 (5 bases). This CDR3 is built from 14 residues. The germline gives CDR1 MNHNS, CDR2 SASEGT. The V end lost 4 bases, the J end lost 4 bases, and 13 bases lay between the germline ends. Here the CDR3 DNA reads TGTGCCAGCAGTGGTCGGGGTTTGTCAGAGACCCAGTACTTC. This translates into CASSGRGLSETQYF.